The source of this T cell receptor (beta chain) is a study of T cell responses to AZD1222 COVID-19 vaccine. The study's findings and limits: Close to half of all spike-specific TCRs reportedly target regions of the variants that are unmutated.

The CDR3 extends over 13 amino acids. The germline V and J ends were trimmed by 4 bases and 0 bases, with 6 bases remaining between them. CDR1 is SGHTA, CDR2 FQGNSA, per germline. Libraries were prepared by immunoSEQ multiplex PCR; TCRdb keeps only in-frame clonotypes and omits some of them. The sample has over 130,000 clones, 88% seen once. Comments on this clone: Its antigen is still unknown.

The sample was peripheral blood, taken on day 0 of AZD1222 vaccination. The TCR was taken from an adult in good health. The chain joins TRBV7-2 to TRBJ1-1; no clear D. CDR3 protein: CASSSQLNTEAFF. The CDR3 DNA follows: TGTGCCAGCAGCTCACAGCTGAACACTGAAGCTTTCTTT.